The source of this TCR beta chain is a study of human T cells and chemical hapten exposure. Study-level background: Patients got weekly scalp diphenylcyclopropenone doses over the roughly 24-week study.

During construction of the library, unique molecular identifiers were attached to individual cDNA molecules for quantitative, reproducible TCR counting. TCRdb reprocessed the RACE reads via MiXCR and lists one record per CDR3 protein. This table has 95,000 or so distinct CDR3 sequences, about 10% appearing once. This clonotype was found a few times. Its antigen is still unknown. Trimming at V came to 10 bases and at J to 0 bases, leaving 10 bases not matched to a gene. CDR3 length equals 17 residues. Overall study findings and caveats: Patch test score was positively correlated with the counts of PT1 expanded TCRs.

The time point was: patch test 1, 2 weeks after DPC sensitization. As for treatment: therapeutic diphenylcyclopropenone sensitization with weekly scalp DPC. The chain joins TRBV12-3 or TRBV12-4 to TRBJ2-1; 12 nucleotides agree with TRBD2. This sequence was found in a man aged 35-49 years with alopecia areata. Some clones in this sample may be carry-over from other donors' samples. The source was whole blood, collected in connection with sensitization to the hapten diphenylcyclopropenone (DPC). The CDR3 bases are TGTGCCAACTCCGGGACTAGCGGGTCGGGCTCCTACAATGAGCAGTTCTTC. This codes for CANSGTSGSGSYNEQFF.